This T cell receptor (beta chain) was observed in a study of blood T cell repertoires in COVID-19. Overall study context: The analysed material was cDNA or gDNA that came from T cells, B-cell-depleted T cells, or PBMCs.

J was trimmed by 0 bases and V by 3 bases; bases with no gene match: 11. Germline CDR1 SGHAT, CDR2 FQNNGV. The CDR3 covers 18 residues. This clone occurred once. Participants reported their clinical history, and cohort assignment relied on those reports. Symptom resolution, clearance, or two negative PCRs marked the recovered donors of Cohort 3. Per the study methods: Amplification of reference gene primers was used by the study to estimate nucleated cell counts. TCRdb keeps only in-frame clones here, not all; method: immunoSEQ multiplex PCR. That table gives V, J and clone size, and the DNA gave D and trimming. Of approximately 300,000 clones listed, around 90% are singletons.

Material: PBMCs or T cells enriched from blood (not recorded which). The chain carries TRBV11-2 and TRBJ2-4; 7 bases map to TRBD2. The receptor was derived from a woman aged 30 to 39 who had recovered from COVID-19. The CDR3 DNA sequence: TGTGCCAGCAGCTTGGGGAGGGGACCGACGATAGCCAAAAACATTCAGTACTTC. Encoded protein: CASSLGRGPTIAKNIQYF.